The rows below give T cell receptor beta chains drawn from one sample of a study of T cells in Graves' hyperthyroidism and ophthalmopathy. Each CDR3 protein gets one entry after TCRdb re-called the multiplex PCR reads with MiXCR. The sample has roughly 360,000 distinct CDR3 sequences, approximately 13% seen once; the top ten hold under 25%. The material sequenced was blood. These receptors came from a man aged 30 to 39 with Graves' hyperthyroidism that later progressed to Graves' ophthalmopathy. The CDR3 runs from the conserved cysteine through the conserved F or W. The D gene is left open where the match is weak. Not all rows give a size; the values are once, few, many and, for expanded clones, a class.

j_gene | v_gene | abundance | d_gene | CDR3nt | CDR3aa
TRBJ2-3 | TRBV5-1 | NA | NA | TGCGCCAGCAGCACGGGACACTCCCCAGATACGCAGTATTTT | CASSTGHSPDTQYF
TRBJ1-2 | TRBV28 | NA | NA | TGTGCCAGCAGTTCCCCTCACGGGGATGGCTACACCTTC | CASSSPHGDGYTF
TRBJ2-1 | TRBV9 | NA | NA | TGTGCCAGCAGCCCCTGGGGCGATGAGCAGTTCTTC | CASSPWGDEQFF
TRBJ1-3 | TRBV10-3 | many | TRBD1 | TGTGCCATCAGTCTCACTCCCGACAGGGGGCCTGGAAACACCATATATTTT | CAISLTPDRGPGNTIYF
TRBJ1-5 | TRBV12-3/TRBV12-4 | many | NA | TGTGCCAGCAGTTTAGGGCAAGCTCAGCCCCAGCATTTT | CASSLGQAQPQHF
TRBJ2-3 | TRBV2 | many | NA | TGTGCCAGCCTGCGGGGGCCGCGGAGCACAGATACGCAGTATTTT | CASLRGPRSTDTQYF
TRBJ2-3 | TRBV5-1 | few | TRBD2 | TGCGCCAGCAGCTCCCTCCCCCTTGGGGGGGGCACAGATACGCAGTATTTT | CASSSLPLGGGTDTQYF
TRBJ1-6 | TRBV18 | few | TRBD1 | TGTGCCAGCTCACCACCGTACCGGGACAGAAATTCACCCCTCCACTTT | CASSPPYRDRNSPLHF
TRBJ2-7 | TRBV4-1 | NA | NA | TGCGCCAGCAGCCAAGTTCTGGGGCGGCAGGAGACCTCCTACGAGCAGTACTTC | CASSQVLGRQETSYEQYF
TRBJ2-4 | TRBV5-1 | NA | NA | TGCGCCAGCAGCTTGGTAGGGGACATTCAGTACTTC | CASSLVGDIQYF
TRBJ1-1 | TRBV7-2 | many | NA | TGTGCCAGCAGCTTGCCGACAGGAAACACTGAAGCTTTCTTT | CASSLPTGNTEAFF
TRBJ2-5 | TRBV20-1 | many | TRBD2 | TGCAGTGCTAGAGTGTTAGCGGGGGATTGGGAGACCCAGTACTTC | CSARVLAGDWETQYF
TRBJ2-3 | TRBV11-2 | NA | TRBD1 | TGTGCCAGCAGCCCCTTGGGACAGAGCACAGATACGCAGTATTTT | CASSPLGQSTDTQYF
TRBJ2-5 | TRBV7-6 | many | NA | TGTGCCAGCAGCCCCCGGATCGGGGCCCACCAAGAGACCCAGTACTTC | CASSPRIGAHQETQYF
TRBJ2-3 | TRBV10-1 | many | NA | TGCGCCAGCAGTGAGTCTGGGGCTTCACGGGAAGATACGCAGTATTTT | CASSESGASREDTQYF
TRBJ2-5 | TRBV5-1 | few | NA | TGCGCCAGCAGCTTGGTCGGGGGGCCAGAGACCCAGTACTTC | CASSLVGGPETQYF
TRBJ2-7 | TRBV14 | few | NA | TGTGCCAGCAGCCAAGATCACGACGAGCAGTACTTC | CASSQDHDEQYF
TRBJ2-1 | TRBV3-1 | NA | TRBD2 | TGTGCCAGCAGCCAAGGCCCGCGGGGGTCCTACAATGAGCAGTTCTTC | CASSQGPRGSYNEQFF
TRBJ1-1 | TRBV7-9 | few | NA | TGTGCCAGCAGCGTTTCGGAGAACACTGAAGCTTTCTTT | CASSVSENTEAFF
TRBJ1-2 | TRBV20-1 | few | NA | TGCAGTGCTAGAGATGCCCCCCGGGGTCCCCTCGTCTACACCTTC | CSARDAPRGPLVYTF
TRBJ1-4 | TRBV29-1 | NA | NA | TGCAGCGCGGGGGGCGGGGATAGTGAAAAACTGTTTTTT | CSAGGGDSEKLFF
TRBJ1-1 | TRBV5-4 | NA | NA | TGTGCCAGCAGCTTGAGGGGGGGCGACTTTCGTACTGAAGCTTTCTTT | CASSLRGGDFRTEAFF
TRBJ1-1 | TRBV12-3/TRBV12-4 | many | TRBD1 | TGTGCCAGCAGCAAAACAGGGGGCCGGACTGAAGCTTTCTTT | CASSKTGGRTEAFF
TRBJ2-2 | TRBV7-7 | few | NA | TGTGCTAGCAGCTCAACCCGACTTAGTGGGGGTGATGCGAACACCGGGGAGCTGTTTTTT | CASSSTRLSGGDANTGELFF
TRBJ2-5 | TRBV24-1 | many | TRBD1 | TGTGCCACACAGACAGGGGTGGGGGTAGTGGACCAAGAGACCCAGTACTTC | CATQTGVGVVDQETQYF
TRBJ2-7 | TRBV7-9 | NA | NA | TGTGCCAGCAGCCATACTAGCAGGTGGAGCTCCTACGAGCAGTACTTC | CASSHTSRWSSYEQYF
TRBJ1-1 | TRBV11-2 | many | NA | TGTGCCAGCAGCCCCCACATGAACACTGAAGCTTTCTTT | CASSPHMNTEAFF
TRBJ1-5 | TRBV18 | many | NA | TGTGCCAGCTCACCCAACGGAAGCAATCAGCCCCAGCATTTT | CASSPNGSNQPQHF
TRBJ2-3 | TRBV20-1 | many | NA | TGCAGTGCCGGAGTCACAGATACGCAGTATTTT | CSAGVTDTQYF
TRBJ1-1 | TRBV7-9 | many | NA | TGTGCCAGCAGCTTAGACGATGCAGACCTTTCGGCTGAAGCTTTCTTT | CASSLDDADLSAEAFF
TRBJ1-4 | TRBV27 | many | TRBD1 | TGTGCCAGCAGTGCCGGGACAGGGGCCCCCAATGAAAAACTGTTTTTT | CASSAGTGAPNEKLFF
TRBJ1-6 | TRBV9 | few | TRBD1 | TGTGCCAGCAGCGTAGGGTGGGACAGTAATTCACCCCTCCACTTT | CASSVGWDSNSPLHF
TRBJ2-2 | TRBV18 | NA | TRBD1 | TGTGCCAGCTCACCGCAGAATGCAGGGGGCACCGGGGAGCTGTTTTTT | CASSPQNAGGTGELFF
TRBJ1-1 | TRBV6-1 | many | NA | TGTGCCAGCAGCTCAGACTCTATGAGTGAAGCTTTCTTT | CASSSDSMSEAFF
TRBJ1-6 | TRBV9 | few | NA | TGTGCCAGCACCGACTCTTGGGTACCCAATTCACCCCTCCACTTT | CASTDSWVPNSPLHF
TRBJ1-6 | TRBV30 | NA | NA | TGTGCCTGGATAACACAGGGCAGGTCCTATAATTCACCCCTCCACTTT | CAWITQGRSYNSPLHF
TRBJ2-2 | TRBV7-9 | NA | NA | TGTGCCAGCAGCTTAGTTGGGGGGAGCACCGGGGAGCTGTTTTTT | CASSLVGGSTGELFF
TRBJ2-1 | TRBV11-2 | many | TRBD2 | TGTGCCAGCAGCTCTCGGAGCGGGGGGGCAAATGAGCAGTTCTTC | CASSSRSGGANEQFF
TRBJ2-5 | TRBV9 | NA | TRBD2 | TGTGCCAGCAGCAACGAGCGGGGGGGCCGGGAGACCCAGTACTTC | CASSNERGGRETQYF
TRBJ2-7 | TRBV28 | many | NA | TGTGCCAGCCGGCGGGACGCCTACGAGCAGTACTTC | CASRRDAYEQYF
TRBJ1-1 | TRBV5-1 | many | NA | TGCGCCAGCAGCCTGTACGGCCGGCCAAACACTGAAGCTTTCTTT | CASSLYGRPNTEAFF
TRBJ2-7 | TRBV15 | few | NA | TGTGCCACCAGCAGAAACCAACAGCTCGAGCAGTACTTC | CATSRNQQLEQYF
TRBJ2-1 | TRBV20-1 | many | TRBD2 | TGCAGTGCCCCAAGGATGCGGGGGGGCAATGAGCAGTTCTTC | CSAPRMRGGNEQFF
TRBJ2-5 | TRBV12-3/TRBV12-4 | NA | NA | TGTGCCAGCACCGATCAGGGGTATCAAGAGACCCAGTACTTC | CASTDQGYQETQYF
TRBJ1-5 | TRBV2 | many | TRBD1 | TGTGCCAGCAGTAAATCGACAGGGGGCAATCAGCCCCAGCATTTT | CASSKSTGGNQPQHF
TRBJ2-7 | TRBV30 | many | NA | TGTGCCTGGAGCCGAACAGGAATGAACCTCTACGAGCAGTACTTC | CAWSRTGMNLYEQYF
TRBJ2-7 | TRBV5-5 | NA | TRBD1 | TGTGCCAGCAGCCAAAGGACAGGGGGTTCCTACGAGCAGTACTTC | CASSQRTGGSYEQYF
TRBJ2-7 | TRBV11-1 | many | NA | TGTGCCAGCAGCTTGCTCGACGAGCAGTACTTC | CASSLLDEQYF